This passage covers 30 T cell receptor beta chains from one sample sequenced in a study of shared clonotypes between healthy human individuals. Sequencing used immunoSEQ multiplex PCR; TCRdb keeps in-frame clones, though not all of them. The sample holds about 1 million clones; around 76% are singletons and the top ten take 1.2% to 1.5%. The specimen sequenced was memory CD4+ T cells sorted from blood. Subset denoted: CD45RA-negative fraction. The receptors originated from a young man in good health.

The chain recombines TRBV2 with TRBJ2-7; no clear D. The V end lost 7 bases, the J end lost 2 bases, and 15 bases lay between the germline ends. This CDR3 spans 14 amino acids. From germline, CDR1 is SNHLY and CDR2 FYNNEI. The CDR3 spells CASIPGEGTYEQYF. In nucleotides, the CDR3 is TGTGCCAGCATTCCTGGGGAAGGGACCTACGAGCAGTACTTC. Full variable domain (outside the CDR3, taken from reference TRBV2 and TRBJ2-7): EPEVTQTPSHQVTQMGQEVILRCVPISNHLYFYWYRQILGQKVEFLVSFYNNEISEKSEIFDDQFSVERPDGSNFTLKIRSTKLEDSAMYFCASIPGEGTYEQYFGPGTRLTVT.

This clone was found once. This chain links TRBV7-2 with TRBJ2-5; 7 bases agree with TRBD2. The junction had 10 bases not matched to a gene; V was cut back by 5 bases and J by 1 base. Per germline, CDR1 SGHTA and CDR2 FQGNSA. This CDR3 has 16 residues. The CDR3 loop reads CASSTRGTTPQETQYF. DNA of the CDR3: TGTGCCAGCAGCACCCGCGGGACTACCCCCCAAGAGACCCAGTACTTC.

This clone was detected only once. The rearrangement joins TRBV7-2 to TRBJ2-3; TRBD2 aligns across 9 bases. Germline CDR1 is SGHTA and CDR2 is FQGNSA. The CDR3 is made up of 18 amino acids. The ends lost 1 base at V and 1 base at J; junction bases unmatched: 9. The chain's CDR3 is CASSLVIPSGRRTDTQYF. CDR3 in DNA: TGTGCCAGCAGCTTAGTTATCCCGAGCGGGAGGCGCACAGATACGCAGTATTTT.

The J gene is TRBJ1-1, the V gene TRBV10-2; no clear D. Per germline, CDR1 WSHSY and CDR2 SAAADI. There are 12 residues in the CDR3. The V gene lost 2 bases and the J gene lost 3 bases, with 4 bases spanning the gap. The CDR3 here is CASSETYTEAFF. The DNA for the CDR3 is TGCGCCAGCAGTGAGACATACACTGAAGCTTTCTTT.

The CDR3 DNA sequence: TGTGCCAGCAGCGTAAAGCGGGAGTACTACGAGCAGTACTTC. This translates into CASSVKREYYEQYF. This rearrangement joins TRBV7-8 to TRBJ2-7, with TRBD2 matching over 8 bases. The CDR3 is 14 amino acids. Per the germline V gene, CDR1 is SGHVS and CDR2 is FQNEAQ. Losses at the gene ends were 5 bases for V and 3 bases for J; bases not matched to a gene: 6. Based on the CDR3 plus reference TRBV7-8 and TRBJ2-7, the full variable domain is GAGVSQSPRYKVAKRGQDVALRCDPISGHVSLFWYQQALGQGPEFLTYFQNEAQLDKSGLPSDRFFAERPEGSVSTLKIQRTQQEDSAVYLCASSVKREYYEQYFGPGTRLTVT.

J is TRBJ2-7 and V is TRBV5-1; TRBD2 matches at 7 bases. Unmatched junction bases numbered 17, after V lost 4 bases and J lost 7 bases. CDR1 SGHRS and CDR2 YFSETQ come from the germline V gene. The CDR3 length is 16 residues. CDR3 in DNA: TGCGCCAGCAGCCCAGAGAGGGGAGGGGATCTTGGGGAGCAGTACTTC. Encoded protein: CASSPERGGDLGEQYF.

The chain links TRBV18 to TRBJ1-3, with no clear D. Germline V CDR1 and CDR2: KGHSH, LQKENI. CDR3 size: 14 residues. Trimming removed 1 base at V and 7 bases at J, with 11 bases between. CDR3 amino acids: CASSPQENSNTIYF. The CDR3 DNA sequence: TGTGCCAGCTCACCACAGGAGAACTCCAACACCATATATTTT.

Comment on this clone: The same CDR3 also results from other DNA sequences found in this sample. CDR3 amino acids: CASSPQGNTIYF. CDR3 nucleotide sequence: TGTGCCAGCTCACCACAGGGAAACACCATATATTTT. V gene TRBV18 combines with J gene TRBJ1-3; D gene unclear. This CDR3 spans 12 amino acids. Germline V lookup: CDR1 KGHSH, CDR2 LQKENI. V shed 1 base and J shed 4 bases, with 2 bases lying between them.

J is TRBJ1-1 and V is TRBV28; D is unclear. The V gene lost 6 bases and the J gene lost 6 bases, with 11 bases spanning the gap. This CDR3 region has 12 residues. Germline assignment: CDR1 MDHEN and CDR2 SYDVKM. CDR3 sequence: CASSLIGPEAFF. The CDR3, as DNA: TGTGCCAGCAGCCTAATTGGGCCTGAAGCTTTCTTT.

V is TRBV30 and J is TRBJ2-2; 9 positions agree with TRBD1. The CDR3 length is 15 residues. Germline V CDR1 and CDR2: GTSNPN, SVGIG (reference sequence). With V trimmed by 0 bases and J by 6 bases, 5 bases remained unmatched. The CDR3 here is CAWSVGGTGPGELFF. CDR3 bases: TGTGCCTGGAGTGTAGGGGGGACAGGGCCCGGGGAGCTGTTTTTT.

The rearrangement joins TRBV27 to TRBJ1-6; D remains unclear. Germline loops: CDR1 MNHEY, CDR2 SMNVEV (reference sequence). Trimming cost V 4 bases and J 11 bases, with 18 bases left between them. The CDR3 sequence is 15 residues long. The CDR3: CASSSGWESLAPLHF. CDR3 in DNA: TGTGCCAGCAGTTCGGGATGGGAGTCCTTAGCACCCCTCCACTTT.

This chain joins TRBV6-5 and TRBJ2-3; 12 nucleotides line up with TRBD1. The CDR3 consists of 15 residues. V was pared by 6 bases and J by 7 bases, with 8 bases of the junction left unmatched. Germline assignment: CDR1 MNHEY and CDR2 SVGAGI. In DNA form, the CDR3 reads TGTGCCAGCAGGGACGGGACAGGGGGCACGTATACGCAGTATTTT. Translated, it gives CASRDGTGGTYTQYF.

The table lists this clone with a count of one. V gene TRBV5-1 combines with J gene TRBJ1-5; D not resolved. The germline V gene has CDR1 SGHRS and CDR2 YFSETQ. V gave up 2 bases and J gave up 4 bases, with 7 bases separating them. This CDR3 has 13 amino acids. This chain's CDR3 is CASSFTGNQPQHF. CDR3 in DNA: TGCGCCAGCAGCTTTACTGGGAATCAGCCCCAGCATTTT.

CDR3 protein: CASSSRGREGPYEQFF. The CDR3 DNA sequence: TGTGCCAGTAGCTCTCGGGGTCGGGAGGGCCCTTATGAGCAGTTCTTC. The V call is TRBV19, the J call TRBJ2-1; 8 nucleotides align to TRBD2. The CDR3 has 16 residues. Germline V gene data show CDR1 as LNHDA and CDR2 as SQIVND (reference sequence). V lost 6 bases and J lost 8; bases outside the gene matches: 15.

The J gene is TRBJ2-7, the V gene TRBV6-1, with 13 nucleotides matching TRBD2. Losses at the gene ends were 2 bases for V and 7 bases for J; bases not matched to a gene: 5. CDR1 is MNHNS and CDR2 is SASEGT in the germline V gene. The CDR3 has 15 residues. The CDR3 loop is CASSERGLAGLEQYF. In DNA form, the CDR3 reads TGTGCCAGCAGTGAAAGGGGACTAGCGGGACTAGAGCAGTACTTC.

The chain has TRBV15 and TRBJ1-2; 8 nucleotides match TRBD1. After removal of 5 bases from V and 7 bases from J, the junction contained 6 bases not matched to a gene. CDR3 length: 13 amino acids. CDR1 and CDR2 from the germline V gene are LNHNV and YYDKDF (reference sequence). CDR3 sequence reads: CATSSDRGLGYTF. The DNA for the CDR3 is TGTGCCACCAGCTCCGACAGGGGTCTTGGCTACACCTTC.

This CDR3 is CAWRGDVWAFF. The CDR3 DNA sequence: TGTGCCTGGAGGGGGGACGTTTGGGCTTTCTTT. V is TRBV30 and J is TRBJ1-1; possibly TRBD1 for D (5 bases). Trimming pared 3 bases from V and 11 bases from J, leaving 13 bases between. Germline V CDR1 and CDR2: GTSNPN, SVGIG (reference sequence). There are 11 residues in the CDR3.

This clone has a single count. The rearrangement uses TRBV7-9 and TRBJ1-2; 8 positions match TRBD1. In germline, CDR1 is SEHNR, CDR2 FQNEAQ (reference sequence). This CDR3 spans 15 amino acids. V was pared by 2 bases and J by 7 bases, with 9 bases of the junction left unmatched. CDR3 residues: CASSLSLAGGSGYTF. In DNA form, the CDR3 reads TGTGCCAGCAGCTTAAGTCTAGCAGGGGGCTCTGGCTACACCTTC.

Points on this clone: This sample includes further DNA sequences coding for the same CDR3. This chain uses TRBV7-2 with TRBJ2-6; tentative D call: TRBD1 (6 bases). This CDR3 has 16 amino acids. The V end was cut by 5 bases, the J end by 0 bases, with 11 bases between. The germline V gene has CDR1 SGHTA and CDR2 FQGNSA. Here the CDR3 DNA reads TGTGCCAGCAGCCCTAGAGGGGGCTCTGGGGCCAACGTCCTGACTTTC. Protein sequence: CASSPRGGSGANVLTF.

The genes are TRBV5-1 and TRBJ2-5, with D unclear. The better agreement between TRBJ2-7 and the DNA end casts doubt on the J call. CDR3 length: 12 residues. Per germline, CDR1 SGHRS and CDR2 YFSETQ. CDR3 in amino acids: CASSLKGHEQYF. The CDR3 nucleotides read TGCGCCAGCAGCTTGAAAGGCCACGAGCAGTACTTC.

The J gene is TRBJ2-3, the V gene TRBV5-1; D tentatively fits TRBD1 or TRBD2 (5 bases each). Per the germline V gene, CDR1 is SGHRS and CDR2 is YFSETQ. The CDR3 covers 15 residues. Trimming left V 4 bases short and J 0 bases short, with 12 bases between. DNA of the CDR3: TGCGCCAGCAGCGTCGGGACGGGAAGCACAGATACGCAGTATTTT. It yields the protein CASSVGTGSTDTQYF.

The CDR3 protein is CASSQDRYYGYTF. The CDR3 nucleotides are TGTGCCAGCAGCCAGGACCGGTACTATGGCTACACCTTC. The chain links TRBV5-6 to TRBJ1-2; D gene unclear. The germline V gene has CDR1 SGHDT and CDR2 YYEEEE. The CDR3 contains 13 residues. The germline V and J ends were trimmed by 4 bases and 3 bases, with 10 bases remaining between them.

Regarding this clone: A much larger clone lies a single base off, so this may be a read error. The chain recombines TRBV2 with TRBJ1-1; unclear D gene. The V end lost 5 bases, the J end lost 1 base, and 8 bases lay between the germline ends. The CDR3 consists of 13 residues. CDR1 SNHLY and CDR2 FYNNEI come from the germline V gene. The CDR3 region has the DNA TGTGCCAGCAGTTTCGGAAGGAACACTGAAGCTTTCTTT. Protein: CASSFGRNTEAFF.

The chain uses TRBV5-1 and TRBJ2-2; 14 bases match TRBD2. The CDR3 covers 14 residues. Germline loops: CDR1 SGHRS, CDR2 YFSETQ. The J segment lost 5 bases and the V segment lost 7 bases, leaving 1 base of the junction unmatched. The CDR3 spells CASGTSGGTGELFF. CDR3 nucleotide sequence: TGCGCCAGCGGGACTAGCGGGGGAACCGGGGAGCTGTTTTTT.

The rearrangement joins TRBV10-3 to TRBJ2-2, with a possible D match to TRBD1 (5 bases). The germline gives CDR1 ENHRY, CDR2 SYGVKD. There are 19 residues in the CDR3. Trimming took off 4 bases at V and 1 base at J, with 22 bases between the two ends. CDR3 nucleotide sequence: TGTGCCATCAGTGTTACCCAGGGCCGCAACGATAAGAACACCGGGGAGCTGTTTTTT. This gives the protein CAISVTQGRNDKNTGELFF.

The chain uses TRBV27 and TRBJ2-5, with a weak D call TRBD1 (5 bases). The CDR3 sequence is 14 residues long. Germline CDR1 is MNHEY and CDR2 is SMNVEV (reference sequence). Trimming took 2 bases from V and 2 from J, leaving 9 bases between them. CDR3 DNA: TGTGCCAGCAGTTTAACCGACAGACAAGAGACCCAGTACTTC. This sequence encodes CASSLTDRQETQYF.

This clone was counted a single time. The J gene is TRBJ2-7, the V gene TRBV7-2; 10 nucleotides match TRBD1. Looked up from germline, CDR1 is SGHTA and CDR2 is FQGNSA. The CDR3 totals 16 residues. Trimming removed 1 base from V and 2 bases from J; junction bases left unmatched: 5. The CDR3 loop is CASSLGGGQGAYEQYF. The CDR3 DNA is TGTGCCAGCAGCTTAGGGGGTGGACAGGGGGCCTACGAGCAGTACTTC.

This sequence joins TRBV19 and TRBJ1-2; 8 bases line up with TRBD1. V lost 5 bases, J lost 7 bases, and 6 bases stayed unmatched. The V gene's germline CDR1 is LNHDA and CDR2 SQIVND (reference sequence). This CDR3 is 13 amino acids long. CDR3 in amino acids: CASSPQGAGGYTF. DNA of the CDR3: TGTGCCAGTAGTCCTCAGGGGGCCGGTGGCTACACCTTC.

V gene TRBV9 combines with J gene TRBJ2-2; TRBD1 agrees at 11 bases. The CDR3 spans 16 residues. Trimming at V came to 3 bases and at J to 2 bases, leaving 3 bases not matched to a gene. Germline lookup yields CDR1 SGDLS and CDR2 YYNGEE. The CDR3: CASSARTGGNTGELFF. For the CDR3, the DNA is TGTGCCAGCAGCGCCCGGACAGGGGGCAACACCGGGGAGCTGTTTTTT.

This clone was counted once. The CDR3, as DNA: TGTGCCAGCAGTTGTATGGGGTTTAGCGGGAGGAAGAACGAGCAGTACTTC. Translated: CASSCMGFSGRKNEQYF. The chain joins TRBV6-8 to TRBJ2-7, with 10 positions matching TRBD2. Germline V gene data show CDR1 as MNHGY and CDR2 as SAAAGT. The junction had 14 bases not matched to a gene; V was cut back by 4 bases and J by 5 bases. The CDR3 spans 17 residues.